Listed below are T cell receptor beta chains from one sample, sequenced in a study of blood T cell repertoires in COVID-19. The data were produced by immunoSEQ multiplex PCR, yet TCRdb's version contains in-frame clones alone and is incomplete. The sample contains roughly 330,000 clones, about 90% of which appear only once. The sample taken for sequencing was PBMCs or T cells enriched from blood (not recorded which). Receptors originate from a man younger than 40 who had recovered from COVID-19. The CDR3 runs from the conserved cysteine through the conserved F or W. Fields, in order: clone size, V gene, J gene, D gene, CDR3 DNA, CDR3 protein. The D gene is left open where the match is weak. A clone size is listed for some rows: how often the clone was seen (once, few, many), or a class if it is expanded.

>NA|TRBV29-1|TRBJ1-2|NA
TGCAGCGTCACGGACTCCACTTGGTATGGCTACACCTTC
CSVTDSTWYGYTF
>NA|TRBV11-3|TRBJ2-2|NA
TGTGCCAGCAGCCCTAAGAGTGGGGGGACCGGGGAGCTGTTTTTT
CASSPKSGGTGELFF
>once|TRBV30|TRBJ1-1|TRBD1
TGTGCCTGGACCCCGACAGGGTACTGGCAGGCTTTCTTT
CAWTPTGYWQAFF
>NA|TRBV10-1|TRBJ2-7|TRBD1
TGCGCCAGCAGTGAGTCTCGGGACAGAGGGTACGAGCAGTACTTC
CASSESRDRGYEQYF
>once|TRBV5-1|TRBJ1-1|NA
TGCGCCAGCAGCGCCTTTGGGGAGGTAACGTACACTGAAGCTTTCTTT
CASSAFGEVTYTEAFF
>NA|TRBV27|TRBJ2-3|TRBD1
TGTGCCAGCAGTCTCCGGACAGGGCGAAGGGCAGATACGCAGTATTTT
CASSLRTGRRADTQYF
>NA|TRBV28|TRBJ2-7|NA
TGTGCCAGCATGGCGGGGCGCTCCTACGAGCAGTACTTC
CASMAGRSYEQYF
>NA|TRBV11-3|TRBJ2-5|NA
TGTGCCAGCAGCTTAGGTATTTCGGAGACCCAGTACTTC
CASSLGISETQYF
>NA|TRBV5-1|TRBJ1-1|TRBD1
TGCGCCAGCAGCCCTCGACAGGGGAACACTGAAGCTTTCTTT
CASSPRQGNTEAFF
>NA|TRBV9|TRBJ1-4|NA
TGTGCCAGCAGCGTAGGACAGTCCCCAACTAATGAAAAACTGTTTTTT
CASSVGQSPTNEKLFF
>NA|TRBV6-5|TRBJ1-6|NA
TGTGCCAGCAGTCGGCGGGGACTGCATGATTCACCCCTCCACTTT
CASSRRGLHDSPLHF
>NA|TRBV19|TRBJ2-1|TRBD1
TGTGCCAGTAGTATTAGGGGGCCCTACAATGAGCAGTTCTTC
CASSIRGPYNEQFF
>NA|TRBV7-9|TRBJ1-6|NA
TGTGCCAGCAGGGCCGGAGGTTCACCCCTCCACTTT
CASRAGGSPLHF
>many|TRBV15|TRBJ2-1|TRBD2
TGTGCCACCAGCAGAGATCAGTGGGCTAGCGGGGGGGCGATCGACAATGAGCAGTTCTTC
CATSRDQWASGGAIDNEQFF
>NA|TRBV18|TRBJ1-3|TRBD1
TGTGCCAGCTCACAAACTCCCGGGACAGGGGACACCATATATTTT
CASSQTPGTGDTIYF
>NA|TRBV2|TRBJ2-2|TRBD2
TGTGCCAGCTTTCTTCCGGGGGGTTCGAACACCGGGGAGCTGTTTTTT
CASFLPGGSNTGELFF
>NA|TRBV7-2|TRBJ2-3|NA
TGTGCCAGCAGCTTCTGGGGGACTAGCACAGATACGCAGTATTTT
CASSFWGTSTDTQYF
>NA|TRBV7-9|TRBJ2-5|NA
TGTGCCAGCACCAAGAGAGGGGGTGGAGAGACCCAGTACTTC
CASTKRGGGETQYF
>NA|TRBV18|TRBJ2-1|TRBD1
TGTGCCAGCTTAGGGACAGGGGCCTACAATGAGCAGTTCTTC
CASLGTGAYNEQFF
>NA|TRBV19|TRBJ1-6|NA
TGTGCCAGTAGTATAGTCCCAGGCGCGTCCTATAATTCACCCCTCCACTTT
CASSIVPGASYNSPLHF
>NA|TRBV6-4|TRBJ2-6|NA
TGTGCCAGCAGTGAAACACCCTCTGGGGCCAACGTCCTGACTTTC
CASSETPSGANVLTF
>once|TRBV21-1|TRBJ1-4|NA
TGTGCCAGCAGCAAACCTGGTCTTGGCGGGACTAATGAAAAACTGTTTTTT
CASSKPGLGGTNEKLFF
>NA|TRBV18|TRBJ2-2|NA
TGTGCCAGCTCATCCCCCGCGGGCACCGGGGAGCTGTTTTTT
CASSSPAGTGELFF
>NA|TRBV28|TRBJ1-4|NA
TGTGCCAGCACCATGGCTCCGAATGAAAAACTGTTTTTT
CASTMAPNEKLFF
>NA|TRBV7-9|TRBJ2-3|NA
TGTGCCAGCAGTTCCGTCGGAGGGTTCACAGATACGCAGTATTTT
CASSSVGGFTDTQYF
>NA|TRBV27|TRBJ1-3|NA
TGTGCCAGCAGTTTAGGAGGGGCCCTCTCTGGAAACACCATATATTTT
CASSLGGALSGNTIYF
>NA|TRBV7-8|TRBJ1-1|TRBD1
TGTGCCAGCAGCCTCGACAGGGTCGTAGCTTTCTTT
CASSLDRVVAFF
>NA|TRBV12-3/TRBV12-4|TRBJ2-7|NA
TGTGCCAGCTCAAGACAGGAAGGCTACGAGCAGTACTTC
CASSRQEGYEQYF
>NA|TRBV5-1|TRBJ1-5|NA
TGCGCCAGCAGCTTGGGGGCAGGGCCTCTACATTTT
CASSLGAGPLHF
>NA|TRBV19|TRBJ2-3|TRBD2
TGTGCCAGTAGTATGTGGACTAGCGGGGCAGATACGCAGTATTTT
CASSMWTSGADTQYF